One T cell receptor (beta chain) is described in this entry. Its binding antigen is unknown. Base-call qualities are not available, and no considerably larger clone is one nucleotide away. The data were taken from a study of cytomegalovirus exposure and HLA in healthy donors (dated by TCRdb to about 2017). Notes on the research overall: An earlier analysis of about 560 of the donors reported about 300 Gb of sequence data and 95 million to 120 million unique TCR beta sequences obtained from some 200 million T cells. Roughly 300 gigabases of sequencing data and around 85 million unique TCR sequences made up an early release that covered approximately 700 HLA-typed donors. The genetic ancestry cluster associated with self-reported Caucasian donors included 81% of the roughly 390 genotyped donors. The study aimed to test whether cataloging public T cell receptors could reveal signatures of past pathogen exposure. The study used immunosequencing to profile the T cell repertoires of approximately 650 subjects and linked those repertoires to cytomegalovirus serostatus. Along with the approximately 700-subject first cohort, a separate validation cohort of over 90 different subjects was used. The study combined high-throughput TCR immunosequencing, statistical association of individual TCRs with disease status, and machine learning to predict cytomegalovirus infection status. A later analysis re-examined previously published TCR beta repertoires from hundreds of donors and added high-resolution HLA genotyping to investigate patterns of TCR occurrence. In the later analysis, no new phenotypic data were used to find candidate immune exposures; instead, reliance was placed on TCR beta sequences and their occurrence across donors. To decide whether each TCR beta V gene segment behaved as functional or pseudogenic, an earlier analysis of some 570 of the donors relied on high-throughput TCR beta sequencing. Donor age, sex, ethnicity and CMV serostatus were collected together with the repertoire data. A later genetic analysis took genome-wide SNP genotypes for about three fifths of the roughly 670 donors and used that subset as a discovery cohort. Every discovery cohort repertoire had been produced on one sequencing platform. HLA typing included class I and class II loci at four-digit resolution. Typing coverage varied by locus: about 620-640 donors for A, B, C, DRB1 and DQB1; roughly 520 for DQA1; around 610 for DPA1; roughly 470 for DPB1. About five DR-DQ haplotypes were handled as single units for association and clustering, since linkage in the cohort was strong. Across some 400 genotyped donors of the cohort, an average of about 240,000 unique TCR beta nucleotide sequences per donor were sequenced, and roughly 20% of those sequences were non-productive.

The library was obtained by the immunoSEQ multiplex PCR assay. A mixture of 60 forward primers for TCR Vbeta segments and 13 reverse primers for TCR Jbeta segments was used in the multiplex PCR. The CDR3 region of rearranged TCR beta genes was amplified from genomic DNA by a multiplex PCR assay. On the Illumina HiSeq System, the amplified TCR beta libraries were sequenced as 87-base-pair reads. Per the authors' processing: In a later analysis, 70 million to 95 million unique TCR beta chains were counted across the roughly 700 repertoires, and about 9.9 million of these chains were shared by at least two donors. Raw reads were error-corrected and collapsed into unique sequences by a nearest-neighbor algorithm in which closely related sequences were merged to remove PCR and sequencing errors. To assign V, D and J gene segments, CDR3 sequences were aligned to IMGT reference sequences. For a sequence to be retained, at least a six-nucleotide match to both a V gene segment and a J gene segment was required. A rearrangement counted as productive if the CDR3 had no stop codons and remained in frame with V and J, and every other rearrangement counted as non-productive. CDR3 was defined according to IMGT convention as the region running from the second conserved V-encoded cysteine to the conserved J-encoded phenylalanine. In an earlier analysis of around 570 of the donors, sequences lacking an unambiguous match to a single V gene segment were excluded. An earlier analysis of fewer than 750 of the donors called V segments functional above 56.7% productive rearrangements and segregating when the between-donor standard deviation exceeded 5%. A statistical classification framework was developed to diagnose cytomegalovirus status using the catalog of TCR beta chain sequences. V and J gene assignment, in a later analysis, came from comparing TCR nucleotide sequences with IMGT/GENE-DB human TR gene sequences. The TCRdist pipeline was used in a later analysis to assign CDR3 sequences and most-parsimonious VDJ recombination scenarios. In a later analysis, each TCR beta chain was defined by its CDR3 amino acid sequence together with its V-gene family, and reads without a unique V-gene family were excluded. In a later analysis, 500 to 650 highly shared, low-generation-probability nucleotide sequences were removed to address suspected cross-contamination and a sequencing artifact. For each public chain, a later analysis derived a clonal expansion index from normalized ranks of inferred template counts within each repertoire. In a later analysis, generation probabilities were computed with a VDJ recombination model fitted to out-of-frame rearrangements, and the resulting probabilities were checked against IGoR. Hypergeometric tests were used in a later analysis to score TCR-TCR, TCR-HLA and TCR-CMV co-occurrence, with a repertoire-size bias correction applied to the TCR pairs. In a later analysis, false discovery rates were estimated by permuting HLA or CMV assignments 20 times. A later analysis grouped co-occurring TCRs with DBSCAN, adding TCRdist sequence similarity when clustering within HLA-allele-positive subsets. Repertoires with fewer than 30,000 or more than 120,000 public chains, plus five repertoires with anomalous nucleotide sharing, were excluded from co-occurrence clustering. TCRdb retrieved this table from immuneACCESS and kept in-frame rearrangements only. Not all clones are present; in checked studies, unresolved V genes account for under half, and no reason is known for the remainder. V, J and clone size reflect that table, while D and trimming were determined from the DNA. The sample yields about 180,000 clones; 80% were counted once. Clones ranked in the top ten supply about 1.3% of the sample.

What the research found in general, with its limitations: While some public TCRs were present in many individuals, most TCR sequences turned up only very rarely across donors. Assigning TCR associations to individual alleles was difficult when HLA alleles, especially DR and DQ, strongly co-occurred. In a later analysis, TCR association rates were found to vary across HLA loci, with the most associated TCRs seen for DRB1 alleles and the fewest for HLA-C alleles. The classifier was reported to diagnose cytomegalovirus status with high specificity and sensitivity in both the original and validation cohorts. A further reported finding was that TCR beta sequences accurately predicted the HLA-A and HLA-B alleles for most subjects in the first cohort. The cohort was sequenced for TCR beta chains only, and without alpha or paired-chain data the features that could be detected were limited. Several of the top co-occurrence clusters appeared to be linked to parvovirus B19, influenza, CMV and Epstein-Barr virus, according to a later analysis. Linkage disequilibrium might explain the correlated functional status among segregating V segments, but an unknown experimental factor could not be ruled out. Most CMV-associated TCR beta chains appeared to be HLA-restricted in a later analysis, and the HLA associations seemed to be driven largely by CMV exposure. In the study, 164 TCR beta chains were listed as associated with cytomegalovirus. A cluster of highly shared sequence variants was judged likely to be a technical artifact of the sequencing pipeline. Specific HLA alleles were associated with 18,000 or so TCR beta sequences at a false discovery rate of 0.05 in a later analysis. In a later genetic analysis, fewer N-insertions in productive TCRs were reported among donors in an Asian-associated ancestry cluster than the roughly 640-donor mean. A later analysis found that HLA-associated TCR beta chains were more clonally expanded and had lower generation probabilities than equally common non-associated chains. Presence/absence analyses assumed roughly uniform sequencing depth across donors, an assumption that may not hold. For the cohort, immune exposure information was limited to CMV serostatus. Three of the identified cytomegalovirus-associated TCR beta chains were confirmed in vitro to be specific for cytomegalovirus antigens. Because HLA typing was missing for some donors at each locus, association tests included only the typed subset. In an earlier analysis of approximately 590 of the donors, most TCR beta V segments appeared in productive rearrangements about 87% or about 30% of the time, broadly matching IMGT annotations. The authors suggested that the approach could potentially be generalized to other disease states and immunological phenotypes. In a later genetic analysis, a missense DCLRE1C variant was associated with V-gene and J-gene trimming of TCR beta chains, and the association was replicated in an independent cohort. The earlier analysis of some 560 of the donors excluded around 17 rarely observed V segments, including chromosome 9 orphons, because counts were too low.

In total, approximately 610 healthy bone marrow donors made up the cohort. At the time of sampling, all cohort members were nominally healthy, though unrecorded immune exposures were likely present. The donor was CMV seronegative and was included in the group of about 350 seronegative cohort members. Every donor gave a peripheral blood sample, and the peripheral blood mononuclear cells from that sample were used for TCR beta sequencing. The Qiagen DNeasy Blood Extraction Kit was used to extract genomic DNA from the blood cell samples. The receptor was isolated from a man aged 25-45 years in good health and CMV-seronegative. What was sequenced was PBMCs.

The CDR3 reads CASSFWYLSNEQFF. The nucleotides read TGTGCCAGCAGCTTCTGGTACTTAAGCAATGAGCAGTTCTTC. This sequence uses TRBV5-6 and TRBJ2-1, with an unclear D gene assignment. V lost 2 bases and J lost 6 bases; the stretch between them is 12 bases long. The germline V gene sets CDR1 to SGHDT and CDR2 to YYEEEE. Counted from cysteine to phenylalanine, this CDR3 has 14 amino acids. Here the CDR3 DNA is all that survives: 42 bases in frame from base 1. This CDR3, with the reference TRBV5-6 and TRBJ2-1 proteins standing in past its ends, gives the full variable domain DAGVTQSPTHLIKTRGQQVTLRCSPKSGHDTVSWYQQALGQGPQFIFQYYEEEERQRGNFPDRFSGHQFPNYSSELNVNALLLGDSALYLCASSFWYLSNEQFFGPGTRLTVL.